Listed here are 3 T cell receptor beta chains from one sample, sequenced in a study of blood T cell repertoires in COVID-19. Libraries were prepared by immunoSEQ multiplex PCR; TCRdb keeps only in-frame clonotypes and omits some of them. This table holds about 330,000 clones, around 87% found once. Sequenced material: PBMCs or T cells enriched from blood (not recorded which). All receptors come from a woman in her thirties who had recovered from COVID-19.

The rearrangement links TRBV9 to TRBJ2-7, with a possible D match to TRBD1 (5 bases). The CDR3 spans 16 residues. Germline values: CDR1 SGDLS, CDR2 YYNGEE. V was shortened by 4 bases and J by 5 bases, with 22 bases between the two germline ends. CDR3 amino acids: CASSKNPGRVNDEQYF. CDR3 in DNA: TGTGCCAGCAGCAAAAATCCCGGCAGGGTGAACGACGAGCAGTACTTC.

The chain employs TRBV30 and TRBJ1-1; 9 bases agree with TRBD1. This CDR3 is built from 13 residues. The trim removed 1 base at V and 4 bases at J, leaving 1 base unmatched. Germline-derived CDR1 and CDR2 are GTSNPN and SVGIG (reference sequence). The CDR3 here is CAWSAGQGTEAFF. In nucleotides, the CDR3 is TGTGCCTGGAGTGCGGGACAGGGCACTGAAGCTTTCTTT.

V gene TRBV19 combines with J gene TRBJ1-2; the D gene is possibly TRBD1 (5 bases). Trimming stripped 4 bases from V and 4 bases from J, with 10 bases between. Germline values: CDR1 LNHDA, CDR2 SQIVND (reference sequence). This CDR3 is 13 amino acids long. As DNA, the CDR3 is TGTGCCAGTAGTAGGGAAGGGGTCTATGGCTACACCTTC. It is translated as CASSREGVYGYTF.